What follows describes a single TCR beta chain. TCRdb reprocessed the 5' RACE reads and keeps a single row for each CDR3 protein, giving no DNA. In total, the table holds more than 300,000 distinct CDR3 sequences. The data were obtained in a study of monozygotic twins with inflammatory bowel disease. The CDR3 extends over 17 amino acids. Germline lookup yields CDR1 LGHNA and CDR2 YSLEER. The sequence was collected from a human donor with ulcerative colitis or Crohn's disease, or a healthy co-twin of an affected twin (not recorded which). This sequence joins TRBV4-3 and TRBJ2-7; with no DNA, the TCRdb D assignment of TRBD2 cannot be verified. Input material: blood. The CDR3 loop is CASSQDLGTSATYEQYF.